This T cell receptor beta chain appears in the sequencing data of a study of T cell changes during pregnancy in multiple sclerosis (dated by TCRdb to between 2018 and 2021). As for the study more broadly: Changes in the T cell repertoire over the course of pregnancy were examined in this study in women with multiple sclerosis.

A word on this clone: It has no known antigen specificity. Base qualities are missing; no much larger clone stands one base away.

The method behind the library was the immunoSEQ multiplex PCR assay. TCRdb's version of the immuneACCESS table is confined to in-frame rearrangements and falls short of the full clone set. An unresolved V gene accounts for under half of the shortfall where checked; the remainder is of unknown origin. The sample table contains about 59,000 clones; only one count was recorded for over 90% of them. Less than 3.5% of the sample goes to the ten largest clones. Trimming leaves V shorter by 3 bases and J shorter by 4 bases, with the junction holding 4 bases beyond the gene matches. The CDR3, cysteine through phenylalanine, is 15 amino acids long. Only the CDR3 portion is preserved as DNA: 45 bases, with reading frame beginning at the first base. Looking up the germline V gene yields CDR1 SNHLY and CDR2 FYNNEI.

This chain joins TRBV2 to TRBJ2-7; 12 middle bases align to TRBD2. The sample in question was CD8+ T cells from peripheral blood mononuclear cells, obtained in the third trimester of pregnancy. The origin of this receptor is a female donor with multiple sclerosis, enrolled in a pregnancy study. The nucleotide sequence is TGTGCCAGCAGTGATGACCTAGCGGGAGGGTACGAGCAGTACTTC. This encodes CASSDDLAGGYEQYF.